This is a list of T cell receptor beta chains from one sample in a study of neoadjuvant nivolumab and ipilimumab in lung cancer. Libraries were prepared by immunoSEQ multiplex PCR; TCRdb keeps only in-frame clonotypes and omits some of them. The table includes 25,000 to 35,000 clones, around 90% detected once. Material: peripheral blood, obtained after neoadjuvant nivolumab, alone or with ipilimumab, at or shortly before surgery. The receptors come from an adult with non-small cell lung cancer. The CDR3 runs from the conserved cysteine through the conserved F or W. D genes are given only for firm matches.

V gene	CDR3 length	J gene	D gene	CDR3 protein
TRBV10-2	14	TRBJ2-7	TRBD1	CASRLTGGADEQYF
TRBV5-1	15	TRBJ2-7	NA	CASSPGTEFHYEQYF
TRBV5-4	15	TRBJ1-1	TRBD1	CASSLGTGGSTEAFF
TRBV19	14	TRBJ1-2	TRBD1	CASSPQDRDYGYTF
TRBV6-1	14	TRBJ1-1	TRBD1	CASSNRGGNTEAFF
TRBV5-4	15	TRBJ2-7	NA	CASSLRGGSSYEQYF
TRBV7-3	18	TRBJ2-1	TRBD2	CASSSLPFAEREGGEQFF
TRBV7-3	15	TRBJ2-6	NA	CASSFPGSGANVLTF
TRBV5-1	13	TRBJ2-5	NA	CASSFRGRETQYF
TRBV11-3	14	TRBJ1-1	NA	CASSLGRVNTEAFF
TRBV18	16	TRBJ2-2	NA	CASSLPDPANTGELFF
TRBV5-6	15	TRBJ2-7	NA	CASSLGQSGVYEQYF
TRBV5-1	14	TRBJ2-7	NA	CASSPEGGGDEQYF
TRBV7-9	17	TRBJ2-7	NA	CASSLAGRGRSSYEQYF
TRBV11-2	13	TRBJ2-5	NA	CASSLAGRETQYF
TRBV7-9	16	TRBJ2-1	TRBD2	CASSLIAGGDYNEQFF
TRBV6-6	14	TRBJ1-1	NA	CASSYSSVGAEAFF
TRBV5-8	17	TRBJ2-3	TRBD2	CASSLGTSGTFTDTQYF
TRBV27	16	TRBJ2-7	TRBD1	CASSLKKGTGPDEQYF
TRBV9	14	TRBJ1-5	NA	CASSGGDGNQPQHF
TRBV18	18	TRBJ2-6	TRBD1	CASSLLDRTDSGANVLTF
TRBV5-1	15	TRBJ2-1	TRBD2	CASSLVAGGQDEQFF
TRBV11-2	13	TRBJ2-2	TRBD1	CASSVQGPGELFF
TRBV6-1	12	TRBJ2-7	TRBD2	CAISKREPEQYF
TRBV5-1	18	TRBJ2-3	TRBD1	CASSFLPPTGGRTDTQYF
TRBV5-1	15	TRBJ2-3	NA	CASSYDSPSTDTQYF
TRBV5-4	15	TRBJ2-7	TRBD1	CASSFGTGTAYEQYF
TRBV7-2	15	TRBJ2-7	NA	CASSIVAVTSYEQYF
TRBV18	14	TRBJ2-5	NA	CASSPGPWSETQYF
TRBV5-4	13	TRBJ1-5	NA	CASSLDSNQPQHF
TRBV19	12	TRBJ2-7	TRBD1	CASGQGPYEQYF
TRBV5-1	15	TRBJ2-1	NA	CASSQTSPVVNEQFF
TRBV11-2	15	TRBJ2-1	TRBD2	CASSLGLAGGHEQFF
TRBV18	13	TRBJ1-1	NA	CASSPQATAEAFF
TRBV9	14	TRBJ2-7	TRBD1	CASSVGQGAGEQYF
TRBV6-6	14	TRBJ2-3	TRBD1	CASNRGQSTDTQYF
TRBV6-5	12	TRBJ2-7	NA	CASSKSPYEQYF
TRBV29-1	16	TRBJ2-3	NA	CSVEGLKQGISDTQYF
TRBV28	16	TRBJ2-7	TRBD1	CASSLSGQGALNEQYF
TRBV7-9	19	TRBJ2-1	TRBD2	CASSLVAGTGTSDINEQFF
TRBV5-5	16	TRBJ2-2	TRBD1	CASSLVGQVNTGELFF
TRBV10-3	14	TRBJ2-7	NA	CAISESGVWYEQYF
TRBV11-2	17	TRBJ2-3	TRBD2	CASRRTSGRALADTQYF
TRBV18	15	TRBJ2-3	NA	CASSPPDRNTDTQYF
TRBV6-4	16	TRBJ2-7	TRBD2	CASSDSGLAAAHEQYF
TRBV6-5	16	TRBJ1-2	NA	CASSSTQGGKNYGYTF
TRBV9	15	TRBJ2-5	NA	CASSVGGLAGETQYF
TRBV29-1	12	TRBJ2-3	NA	CSVTTGTDTQYF
TRBV10-2	12	TRBJ1-1	NA	CASSDYREEAFF
TRBV18	15	TRBJ2-7	NA	CASSPQTGISYEQYF
TRBV13	20	TRBJ2-1	NA	CASSLGTPDPAIGGSNEQFF
TRBV11-2	12	TRBJ1-4	NA	CASRGLGEKLFF
TRBV5-1	13	TRBJ2-1	NA	CASSLNRVNEQFF
TRBV6-5	15	TRBJ1-5	NA	CASSYSGQPNQPQHF
TRBV5-6	12	TRBJ2-5	NA	CASSWARETQYF
TRBV11-2	18	TRBJ2-1	TRBD2	CASSLRAVTSGVYNEQFF
TRBV2	14	TRBJ2-7	NA	CASTGSTPQDEQYF
TRBV7-9	14	TRBJ2-2	NA	CASSLKLDTGELFF
TRBV5-1	14	TRBJ1-4	NA	CASSWGVESEKLFF
TRBV11-2	12	TRBJ2-3	TRBD2	CASSLGASGQYF